A single sample gave rise to the 20 T cell receptor beta chains below, sequenced in a study of T cell changes during pregnancy in multiple sclerosis. This table comes from immunoSEQ multiplex PCR, and its TCRdb copy is limited to in-frame clones, with some not included. This table has under 65,000 clones, 80% to 95% appearing once. Sequences were derived from peripheral blood, sampled after pregnancy. All receptors come from a female donor in good health, enrolled as a control in a pregnancy study.

The chain carries TRBV6-6 and TRBJ1-2, with TRBD1 identical over 8 bases. The CDR3 consists of 16 residues. CDR1 is MNHNY and CDR2 is SVGAGI in the germline V gene (reference sequence). Trimming cost V 2 bases and J 1 base; bases outside gene matches: 6. The DNA for the CDR3 is TGTGCCAGCAGTTACAACTCAGGGGGCGGTAACTATGGCTACACCTTC. Protein sequence: CASSYNSGGGNYGYTF.

V is TRBV25-1 and J is TRBJ1-3; D is ambiguous. Trimming cost V 1 base and J 0 bases, with 7 bases left between them. Germline CDR1 reads MGHDK; CDR2 reads SYGVNS. The CDR3 runs to 15 residues. The CDR3 is CASSEFVSSGNTIYF. In DNA form, the CDR3 reads TGTGCCAGCAGTGAATTTGTGAGCTCTGGAAACACCATATATTTT.

V usage is TRBV5-1 and J usage is TRBJ1-2; D might be TRBD1 (6 bases). The germline CDR1 and CDR2 sequences are SGHRS and YFSETQ. V was shortened by 1 base and J by 8 bases, with 15 bases between the two germline ends. This CDR3 is built from 14 residues. This chain's CDR3 is CASSLTGTSSGYTF. The DNA of the CDR3 is TGCGCCAGCAGCTTGACAGGGACCTCCTCCGGCTACACCTTC.

This sequence joins TRBV5-1 and TRBJ2-7; 7 bases map to TRBD2. The CDR3 has 13 residues. V trimming: 7 bases; J trimming: 7 bases; junction bases outside the gene matches: 11. The germline V gene has CDR1 SGHRS and CDR2 YFSETQ. The DNA of the CDR3 is TGCGCCAGCGCCACGGGGGAGGGTTGGGAGCAGTACTTC. This encodes CASATGEGWEQYF.

The V call is TRBV30, the J call TRBJ1-2; possible D gene TRBD1, 5 bases. Trimming removed 0 bases from V and 8 bases from J, with 13 bases in between. This CDR3 region has 13 residues. The germline gives CDR1 GTSNPN, CDR2 SVGIG (reference sequence). The CDR3 is CAWSVRGMRGYTF. In nucleotides, the CDR3 is TGTGCCTGGAGTGTACGGGGGATGAGAGGCTACACCTTC.

The chain recombines TRBV10-1 with TRBJ1-4; D unclear. Germline V gives CDR1 WNHNN, CDR2 SYGVQD (reference sequence). The CDR3 is 12 amino acids. V was cut by 9 bases and J by 10 bases, with 15 bases left in between. The chain's CDR3 is CASPAGSGKLFF. The CDR3 DNA follows: TGCGCCAGTCCGGCGGGTTCGGGAAAACTGTTTTTT.

This clone was counted once. The CDR3 spells CASKRQGFEETQYF. In DNA form, the CDR3 reads TGTGCCAGCAAACGGCAGGGTTTCGAAGAGACCCAGTACTTC. This chain uses TRBV2 with TRBJ2-5, with D possibly being TRBD1 (5 bases). Germline V lookup: CDR1 SNHLY, CDR2 FYNNEI. V lost 7 bases to trimming and J lost 3 bases, with 15 bases between them. The CDR3 runs 14 residues. Drawing the rest from reference TRBV2 and TRBJ2-5, the complete variable domain is EPEVTQTPSHQVTQMGQEVILRCVPISNHLYFYWYRQILGQKVEFLVSFYNNEISEKSEIFDDQFSVERPDGSNFTLKIRSTKLEDSAMYFCASKRQGFEETQYFGPGTRLLVL.

The chain is built from TRBV2 and TRBJ2-1; D unresolved. Trimming cost V 8 bases and J 1 base, with 9 bases left between them. Per the germline V gene, CDR1 is SNHLY and CDR2 is FYNNEI. The CDR3 is made up of 13 amino acids. CDR3 DNA sequence: TGTGCCAGCTACGCCGGGTCCTACAATGAGCAGTTCTTC. Translated, it gives CASYAGSYNEQFF.

This clone has more than one count but fewer than ten. This chain joins TRBV7-9 and TRBJ1-1; D gene uncertain. Germline CDR1 and CDR2: SEHNR and FQNEAQ (reference sequence). Trimming pared 4 bases from V and 4 bases from J, leaving 13 bases between. CDR3 size: 14 residues. CDR3 in amino acids: CASSSLSEVTEAFF. The CDR3 region has the DNA TGTGCCAGCAGCTCCCTATCAGAGGTCACTGAAGCTTTCTTT.

The rearrangement joins TRBV7-9 to TRBJ1-5; no clear D gene. Germline CDR1 is SEHNR and CDR2 is FQNEAQ (reference sequence). Trimming cost V 3 bases and J 2 bases, with 20 bases left between them. This CDR3 comprises 18 residues. The DNA of the CDR3 is TGTGCCAGCAGCTTTTCCGTTATCTCCGAACCAGGCAATCAGCCCCAGCATTTT. Encoded protein: CASSFSVISEPGNQPQHF. Together with reference TRBV7-9 and TRBJ1-5, the CDR3 gives the full variable domain: DTGVSQNPRHKITKRGQNVTFRCDPISEHNRLYWYRQTLGQGPEFLTYFQNEAQLEKSRLLSDRFSAERPKGSFSTLEIQRTEQGDSAMYLCASSFSVISEPGNQPQHFGDGTRLSIL.

The chain combines TRBV5-4 with TRBJ2-7; TRBD1 aligns across 9 bases. The CDR3 has 14 residues. Germline trimming cut 3 bases from V and 7 bases from J; bases unmatched to any gene: 8. The germline CDR1 and CDR2 sequences are SGHNT and YYREEE (reference sequence). CDR3 region: CASSSGTGMGEQYF. The CDR3 coding sequence is TGTGCCAGCAGCTCCGGGACAGGGATGGGGGAGCAGTACTTC.

The chain is built from TRBV27 and TRBJ2-7; D may be TRBD2 (5 bases). This CDR3 has 14 amino acids. Germline loops: CDR1 MNHEY, CDR2 SMNVEV (reference sequence). The V end was cut by 8 bases, the J end by 3 bases, with 17 bases between. CDR3: CASGPGTTVYEQYF. CDR3 DNA sequence: TGTGCCAGCGGCCCGGGAACGACCGTCTACGAGCAGTACTTC.

The rearrangement joins TRBV10-3 to TRBJ2-1; tentative D call: TRBD1 (6 bases). The CDR3 consists of 17 residues. V was clipped by 0 bases and J by 6 bases, with 18 bases between them. The germline V gene has CDR1 ENHRY and CDR2 SYGVKD. In nucleotides, the CDR3 is TGTGCCATCAGTGAGTCTAAAGGGGGTACTGTGTCCAATGAGCAGTTCTTC. Translating it yields CAISESKGGTVSNEQFF.

The chain is built from TRBV5-1 and TRBJ2-5; 10 bases align to TRBD2. The V segment lost 0 bases and the J segment 1 base; nucleotides outside the gene matches: 3. The CDR3 consists of 16 residues. The germline gives CDR1 SGHRS, CDR2 YFSETQ. CDR3 region: CASSLDKREGQETQYF. The CDR3 DNA sequence: TGCGCCAGCAGCTTGGATAAGCGGGAGGGCCAAGAGACCCAGTACTTC.

The rearrangement joins TRBV5-4 to TRBJ2-1; possible D gene TRBD2, 5 bases. The V and J ends lost 3 bases and 5 bases respectively, with 12 bases between them. Germline V gene data show CDR1 as SGHNT and CDR2 as YYREEE (reference sequence). This CDR3 has 14 residues. The CDR3 here is CASSSRERNNEQFF. CDR3 coding DNA: TGTGCCAGCAGCTCCCGGGAACGCAACAATGAGCAGTTCTTC.

V gene TRBV18 combines with J gene TRBJ2-7; 11 bases are shared with TRBD1. The CDR3 loop spans 16 amino acids. V lost 3 bases and J lost 7; bases outside the gene matches: 11. CDR1 is KGHSH, CDR2 LQKENI, per germline. This CDR3 is CASSPSVTGTGGEQYF. In DNA form, the CDR3 reads TGTGCCAGCTCACCTTCGGTTACGGGGACAGGGGGAGAGCAGTACTTC.

The chain recombines TRBV5-5 with TRBJ1-2, with TRBD1 matching over 9 bases. Unmatched junction bases numbered 8, after V lost 2 bases and J lost 6 bases. Looked up from germline, CDR1 is SGHKS and CDR2 is YYEKEE (reference sequence). The CDR3 loop spans 15 amino acids. The CDR3 sequence: CASSLRDRVFDGYTF. CDR3 sequence (DNA): TGTGCCAGCAGCTTACGGGACAGGGTTTTTGATGGCTACACCTTC.

This clone appeared once. The rearrangement joins TRBV5-8 to TRBJ2-2; possibly TRBD2 for D (6 bases). The CDR3 runs to 16 residues. The V end was cut by 0 bases, the J end by 0 bases, with 9 bases between. Germline V gene sequence: CDR1 SGHTS, CDR2 YDEGEE. CDR3 nucleotides: TGTGCCAGCAGCTTGGCAGCGGGCACGAACACCGGGGAGCTGTTTTTT. It is translated as CASSLAAGTNTGELFF.

The chain links TRBV21-1 to TRBJ2-4; the table gives TRBD2 as D, unverified against the DNA. TRBV21-1 counts as a pseudogene. The CDR3 consists of 12 residues. The CDR3 bases are TGTGCCATTCCTCTAGCCAAAAACATTCAGTACTTC. Amino acids: CAIPLAKNIQYF.

This rearrangement joins TRBV7-9 to TRBJ1-3, with TRBD1 matching 11 bases. Germline-derived CDR1 and CDR2 are SEHNR and FQNEAQ (reference sequence). The CDR3 is 18 residues long. V gave up 5 bases and J gave up 0 bases; unmatched junction bases: 9. The CDR3 region is CASSPGTGGIISGNTIYF. The CDR3 DNA reads TGTGCCAGCAGCCCCGGGACAGGGGGAATCATCTCTGGAAACACCATATATTTT.